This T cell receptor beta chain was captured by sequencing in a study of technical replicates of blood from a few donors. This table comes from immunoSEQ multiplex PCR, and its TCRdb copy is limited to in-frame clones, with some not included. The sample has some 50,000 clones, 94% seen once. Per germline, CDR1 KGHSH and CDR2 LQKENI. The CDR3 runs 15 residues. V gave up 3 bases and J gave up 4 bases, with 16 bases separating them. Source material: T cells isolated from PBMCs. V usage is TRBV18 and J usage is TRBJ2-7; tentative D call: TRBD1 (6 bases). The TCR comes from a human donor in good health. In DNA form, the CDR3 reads TGTGCCAGCTCACCGGGGACAAGGTCCGTTTACGAGCAGTACTTC. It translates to CASSPGTRSVYEQYF.